A single sample is the source of the 18 T cell receptor beta chains below, sequenced in a study of OX40 agonist ivuxolimab in advanced cancers. Using immunoSEQ multiplex PCR, the repertoire was profiled, and TCRdb retains in-frame clones only, with some absent. The table includes roughly 60,000 clones, approximately 87% detected once. The sequences come from CD4+ or CD8+ T cells sorted from blood, collected in a trial of the OX40 agonist ivuxolimab. These receptors originate from an adult with an advanced solid tumor such as melanoma, head and neck, liver or kidney cancer.

The V call is TRBV28, the J call TRBJ2-2; 12 bases map to TRBD2. Germline V CDR1 and CDR2: MDHEN, SYDVKM. The junction had 6 bases not matched to a gene; V was cut back by 6 bases and J by 4 bases. The CDR3 extends over 16 amino acids. The CDR3 DNA is TGTGCCAGCAGCTTGGGACTAGCGGGTCCCACCGGGGAGCTGTTTTTT. It is translated as CASSLGLAGPTGELFF.

J is TRBJ2-3 and V is TRBV6-6; D is ambiguous. Trimming removed 6 bases at V and 0 bases at J, with 1 base between. CDR1 is MNHNY, CDR2 SVGAGI, per germline (reference sequence). CDR3 length equals 11 residues. The CDR3 DNA is TGTGCCAGCAGGAGCACAGATACGCAGTATTTT. It translates to CASRSTDTQYF.

This chain connects TRBV19 to TRBJ2-5, with 8 bases matching TRBD1. V was pared by 5 bases and J by 9 bases, with 11 bases of the junction left unmatched. CDR1 is LNHDA, CDR2 SQIVND, per germline (reference sequence). The CDR3 totals 14 residues. The CDR3 loop is CASSAWTGPLAQYF. As DNA, the CDR3 is TGTGCCAGTAGTGCCTGGACAGGGCCCCTGGCCCAGTACTTC.

The genes are TRBV4-2 and TRBJ1-6; no firm D call. Germline V gene lookup returns CDR1 LGHNA and CDR2 YNFKEQ. This CDR3 spans 16 amino acids. V was trimmed by 0 bases and J by 0 bases, leaving 6 bases between them. CDR3: CASSQDLISYNSPLHF. The DNA for the CDR3 is TGTGCCAGCAGCCAAGATTTGATCTCCTATAATTCACCCCTCCACTTT.

This clone was seen once. The chain combines TRBV6-1 with TRBJ1-3; D remains unclear. V lost 2 bases, J lost 0 bases, and 2 bases lay in between. The germline gives CDR1 MNHNS, CDR2 SASEGT. The CDR3 sequence is 13 residues long. This CDR3 is CASSESSGNTIYF. Here the CDR3 DNA reads TGTGCCAGCAGTGAAAGCTCTGGAAACACCATATATTTT.

This clone was seen only a few times. The sample has other DNA sequences that encode this CDR3 too. The chain recombines TRBV7-9 with TRBJ1-2; D gene unclear. Germline assignment: CDR1 SEHNR and CDR2 FQNEAQ (reference sequence). This CDR3 region has 13 residues. V gave up 1 base and J gave up 2 bases, with 5 bases separating them. The CDR3 protein is CASSLEGNYGYTF. CDR3 DNA: TGTGCCAGCAGCTTAGAAGGGAACTATGGCTACACCTTC.

This clone was observed a single time. The chain has TRBV7-9 and TRBJ2-7; 11 bases are shared with TRBD2. The CDR3 is 15 amino acids. Germline values: CDR1 SEHNR, CDR2 FQNEAQ (reference sequence). With V trimmed by 2 bases and J by 2 bases, 2 bases remained unmatched. Here the CDR3 DNA reads TGTGCCAGCAGCTTAAAACTAGCGGGAGCCTACGAGCAGTACTTC. It specifies CASSLKLAGAYEQYF.

The chain recombines TRBV5-1 with TRBJ2-1; weak D call: TRBD1 (6 bases). The germline gives CDR1 SGHRS, CDR2 YFSETQ. The CDR3 is 15 amino acids. V was pared by 4 bases and J by 0 bases, with 11 bases between. CDR3 sequence: CASSRRDNSYNEQFF. The CDR3 nucleotides are TGCGCCAGCAGCCGCCGGGACAACTCCTACAATGAGCAGTTCTTC.

The chain carries TRBV14 and TRBJ2-7, with 8 bases fitting TRBD1. The CDR3 covers 14 residues. The germline V gene encodes CDR1 SGHDN and CDR2 FVKESK. J was trimmed by 3 bases and V by 3 bases; bases with no gene match: 4. As DNA, the CDR3 is TGTGCCAGCAGCCAGAATACAGGGGGCTACGAGCAGTACTTC. Protein sequence: CASSQNTGGYEQYF.

The chain recombines TRBV9 with TRBJ1-3, with D possibly matching TRBD1 (5 bases). The germline V gene has CDR1 SGDLS and CDR2 YYNGEE. The CDR3 consists of 14 residues. V was pared by 2 bases and J by 2 bases, with 8 bases between. The CDR3, as DNA: TGTGCCAGCAGCGTTGGCAGGGCTGGAAACACCATATATTTT. Its protein product is CASSVGRAGNTIYF.

J is TRBJ2-4 and V is TRBV11-2; 7 nucleotides align to TRBD1. The V and J ends lost 5 bases and 0 bases, in that order; junction bases with no gene match: 13. Germline V lookup: CDR1 SGHAT, CDR2 FQNNGV. The CDR3 contains 18 residues. This chain's CDR3 is CASSPGSGQSLAKNIQYF. The CDR3 DNA sequence: TGTGCCAGCAGCCCCGGTTCGGGACAGTCATTAGCCAAAAACATTCAGTACTTC.

This clone has a handful of counts. This rearrangement joins TRBV5-8 to TRBJ2-5; possibly TRBD2 for D (5 bases). The CDR3 covers 13 residues. Per the germline V gene, CDR1 is SGHTS and CDR2 is YDEGEE. The V end was cut by 1 base, the J end by 5 bases, with 9 bases between. The CDR3 sequence: CASSLFPGETQYF. For the CDR3, the DNA is TGTGCCAGCAGCTTGTTTCCGGGGGAGACCCAGTACTTC.

Turning to this clone: The sample contains more than one DNA sequence encoding this CDR3. This chain joins TRBV5-5 and TRBJ1-5; D call uncertain. Germline V gene lookup returns CDR1 SGHKS and CDR2 YYEKEE (reference sequence). This CDR3 contains 14 residues. Trimming took 4 bases from V and 4 from J, leaving 12 bases between them. CDR3 nucleotide sequence: TGTGCCAGCAGCAGAGAGGACGGAAATCAGCCCCAGCATTTT. Its protein product is CASSREDGNQPQHF.

This chain links TRBV15 with TRBJ1-4; TRBD1 matches at 9 bases. The CDR3 is 15 residues long. The germline gives CDR1 LNHNV, CDR2 YYDKDF (reference sequence). V lost 1 base, J lost 10 bases, and 7 bases stayed unmatched. CDR3 nucleotide sequence: TGTGCCACCAGCAGAGGAAGGGGACAGGGAGGAAAACTGTTTTTT. Amino acid sequence: CATSRGRGQGGKLFF.

The J gene is TRBJ1-2, the V gene TRBV29-1; 7 bases are shared with TRBD1. CDR1 and CDR2 (germline): SQVTM, ANQGSEA. CDR3 length equals 12 residues. The V segment lost 8 bases and the J segment 1 base; nucleotides outside the gene matches: 4. CDR3: CSLRDSNYGYTF. CDR3 coding DNA: TGCAGCCTGAGGGACAGTAACTATGGCTACACCTTC.

The chain combines TRBV15 with TRBJ2-3; D is undetermined. Germline CDR1 is LNHNV and CDR2 is YYDKDF (reference sequence). The germline V and J ends were trimmed by 1 base and 3 bases, with 11 bases remaining between them. This CDR3 spans 15 amino acids. The CDR3 coding sequence is TGTGCCACCAGCAGAGTCCAAGGGCCGACAGATACGCAGTATTTT. It yields the protein CATSRVQGPTDTQYF.

The CDR3 DNA follows: TGTGCCTGGAGTTATGGAAGATGGTTGGAGGTTGAAGCTTTCTTT. As protein: CAWSYGRWLEVEAFF. The chain couples TRBV30 to TRBJ1-1; D is unclear. CDR1 and CDR2 (germline): GTSNPN, SVGIG (reference sequence). The CDR3 length is 15 residues. The V end lost 2 bases, the J end lost 7 bases, and 20 bases lay between the germline ends.

This sequence joins TRBV19 and TRBJ1-6, with 10 nucleotides matching TRBD1. The V gene end was trimmed by 2 bases and the J gene end by 8 bases; junction bases not matched to a gene: 3. The germline CDR1 and CDR2 sequences are LNHDA and SQIVND (reference sequence). The CDR3 runs 15 residues. The CDR3 here is CASSIIGTGDSPLHF. The CDR3 DNA follows: TGTGCCAGTAGTATAATCGGGACAGGGGATTCACCCCTCCACTTT.